The sequence of this TCR beta chain was determined in a study of blood T cell repertoires in COVID-19. Study overall: COVID-19 samples collected from the United States, Italy and Spain covered acute and convalescent phases.

V lost 6 bases, J lost 1 base, and 9 bases lay in between. The CDR3 spans 13 residues. Germline loops: CDR1 MNHEY, CDR2 SVGEGT. Authors' processing steps: Cell counts per sample came from amplifying reference gene primers. The table came from immunoSEQ multiplex PCR; TCRdb's copy has only in-frame clones and leaves some out. The DNA was the basis for D and trimming; V, J and clone size are from that table. Altogether roughly 230,000 clones are present, about four fifths being singletons, with the ten largest covering 4% to 5.5%. The source material was peripheral blood. This sequence was found in a man over 45 with active or convalescent COVID-19. The rearrangement joins TRBV6-2 or TRBV6-3 to TRBJ1-1; D ambiguous. The CDR3 here is CASSSRQNTEAFF. CDR3 in DNA: TGTGCCAGCAGCTCAAGACAGAACACTGAAGCTTTCTTT.